This paragraph covers one T cell receptor (beta chain) sequence. Its antigen is as yet unknown. Everyone who gave samples was a healthy Caucasian. It was template switching that added a universal primer site, and there were unique molecular identifiers on the cDNA. TCRdb redid the calling of the 5' RACE reads with MiXCR, one entry per CDR3 protein. Among 1.5 million to 2 million distinct CDR3 sequences listed, 25% to 35% were seen once. This sample stems from a study of identical twins. Study findings and constraints: Cord blood beta clonotypes present at high abundance carried fewer insertions; no such pattern appeared in memory repertoires.

Sample: cord blood. The sequence derives from a newborn girl in good health.

Written as DNA, the CDR3 is TGTGCCAGCAGCCTTGGACACAGCTCCTACAATGAGCAGTACTTC. This sequence encodes CASSLGHSSYNEQYF. The chain couples TRBV7-9 to TRBJ2-1, with a tentative D call TRBD1 (5 bases). The J call is doubtful: the DNA matches TRBJ2-7 better. The V gene's germline CDR1 is SEHNR and CDR2 FQNEAQ (reference sequence). The CDR3 is made up of 15 amino acids.